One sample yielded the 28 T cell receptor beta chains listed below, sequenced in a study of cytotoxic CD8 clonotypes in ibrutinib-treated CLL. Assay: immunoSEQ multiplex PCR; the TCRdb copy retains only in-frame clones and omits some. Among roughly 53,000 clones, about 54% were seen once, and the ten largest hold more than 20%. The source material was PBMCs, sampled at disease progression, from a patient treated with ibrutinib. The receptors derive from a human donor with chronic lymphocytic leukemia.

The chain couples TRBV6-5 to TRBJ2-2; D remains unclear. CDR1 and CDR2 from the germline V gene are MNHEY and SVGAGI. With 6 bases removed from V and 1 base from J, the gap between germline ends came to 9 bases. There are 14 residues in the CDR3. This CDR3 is CASSLTGNTGELFF. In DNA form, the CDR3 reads TGTGCCAGCAGCCTCACCGGGAACACCGGGGAGCTGTTTTTT.

DNA for the CDR3: TGTGCCAGCAGCCCTGGACAGGGGAGACTGGCTTTCTTT. Translation gives CASSPGQGRLAFF. V and J are TRBV5-6 and TRBJ1-1, with TRBD1 matching 9 bases. Germline V lookup: CDR1 SGHDT, CDR2 YYEEEE. This CDR3 contains 13 residues. J lost 11 bases, V lost 4 bases, and 9 bases had no gene match.

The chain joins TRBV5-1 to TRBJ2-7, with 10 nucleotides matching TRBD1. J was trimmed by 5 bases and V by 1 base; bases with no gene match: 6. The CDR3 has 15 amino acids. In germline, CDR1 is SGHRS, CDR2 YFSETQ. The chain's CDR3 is CASSLMSGQGNEQYF. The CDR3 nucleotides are TGCGCCAGCAGCTTGATGTCGGGACAGGGGAACGAGCAGTACTTC.

The CDR3 bases are TGTGCCTGGAGCACCCCCCGACAGGCCCAGGTCACCGAAAAACTGTTTTTT. Translation: CAWSTPRQAQVTEKLFF. The chain has TRBV30 and TRBJ1-4; tentatively, D is TRBD1 (6 bases). CDR1 GTSNPN and CDR2 SVGIG come from the germline V gene (reference sequence). The length of the CDR3 is 17 residues. V was clipped by 3 bases and J by 8 bases, with 25 bases between them.

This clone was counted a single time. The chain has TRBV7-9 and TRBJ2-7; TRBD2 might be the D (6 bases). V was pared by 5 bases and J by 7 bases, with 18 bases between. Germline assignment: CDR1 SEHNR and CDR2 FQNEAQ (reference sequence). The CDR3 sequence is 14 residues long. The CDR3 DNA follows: TGTGCCAGCAGCCCCTGGGACTGGTCGGGGGAGCAGTACTTC. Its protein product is CASSPWDWSGEQYF.

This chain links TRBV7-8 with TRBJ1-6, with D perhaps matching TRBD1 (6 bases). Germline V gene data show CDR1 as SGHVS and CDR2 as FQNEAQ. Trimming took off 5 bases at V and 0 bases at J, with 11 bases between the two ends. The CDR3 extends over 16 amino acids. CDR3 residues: CASSAGQSSYNSPLHF. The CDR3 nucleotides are TGTGCCAGCAGCGCCGGACAGAGCTCCTATAATTCACCCCTCCACTTT.

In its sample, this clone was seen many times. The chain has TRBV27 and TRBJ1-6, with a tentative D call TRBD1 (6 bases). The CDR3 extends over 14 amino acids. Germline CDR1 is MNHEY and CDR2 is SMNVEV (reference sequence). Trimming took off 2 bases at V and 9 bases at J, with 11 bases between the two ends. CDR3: CASSLKGVGSPLHF. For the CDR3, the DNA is TGTGCCAGCAGTTTAAAGGGGGTGGGTTCACCCCTCCACTTT.

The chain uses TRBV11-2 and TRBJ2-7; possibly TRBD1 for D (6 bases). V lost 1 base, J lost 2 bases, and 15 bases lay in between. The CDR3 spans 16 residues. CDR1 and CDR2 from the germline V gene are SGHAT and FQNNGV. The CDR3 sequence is CASSLGPGQGTYEQYF. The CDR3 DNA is TGTGCCAGCAGCTTAGGTCCGGGACAAGGAACCTACGAGCAGTACTTC.

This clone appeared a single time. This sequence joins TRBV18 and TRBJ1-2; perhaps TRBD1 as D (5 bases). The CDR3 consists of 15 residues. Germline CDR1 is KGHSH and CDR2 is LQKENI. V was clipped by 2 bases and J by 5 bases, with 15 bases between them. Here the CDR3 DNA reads TGTGCCAGCTCACCAGGGGCAGGCGGCTCTTATGGCTACACCTTC. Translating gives CASSPGAGGSYGYTF.

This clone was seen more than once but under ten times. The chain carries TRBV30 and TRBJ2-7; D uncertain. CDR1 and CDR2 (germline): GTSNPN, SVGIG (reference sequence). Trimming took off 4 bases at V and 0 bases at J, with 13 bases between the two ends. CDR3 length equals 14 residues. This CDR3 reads CAWKFGQSSYEQYF. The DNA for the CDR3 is TGTGCCTGGAAATTCGGGCAGAGCTCCTACGAGCAGTACTTC.

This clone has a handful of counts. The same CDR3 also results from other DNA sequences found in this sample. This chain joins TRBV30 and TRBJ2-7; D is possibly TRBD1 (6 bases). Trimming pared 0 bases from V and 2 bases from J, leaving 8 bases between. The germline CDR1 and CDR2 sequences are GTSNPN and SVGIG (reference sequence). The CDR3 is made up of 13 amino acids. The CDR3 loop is CAWSVGGAYEQYF. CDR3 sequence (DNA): TGTGCCTGGAGTGTAGGGGGTGCCTACGAGCAGTACTTC.

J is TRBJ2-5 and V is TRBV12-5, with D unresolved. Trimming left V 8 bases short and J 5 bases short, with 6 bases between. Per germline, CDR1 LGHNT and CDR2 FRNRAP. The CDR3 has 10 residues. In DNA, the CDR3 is TGTGCTAGTTTCGCGGAGACCCAGTACTTC. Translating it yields CASFAETQYF.

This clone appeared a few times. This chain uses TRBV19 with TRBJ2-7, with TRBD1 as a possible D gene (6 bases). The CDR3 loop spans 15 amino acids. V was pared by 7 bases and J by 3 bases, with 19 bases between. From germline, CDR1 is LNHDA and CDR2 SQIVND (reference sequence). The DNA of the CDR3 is TGTGCCAGTAAGCCGACTCCGCAGGGGAACTACGAGCAGTACTTC. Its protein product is CASKPTPQGNYEQYF.

DNA for the CDR3: TGTGCCAGCATCGGGACAGGGCTCACCGGGGAGCTGTTTTTT. This encodes CASIGTGLTGELFF. This chain connects TRBV7-8 to TRBJ2-2; 9 bases align to TRBD1. The CDR3 loop spans 14 amino acids. Trimming removed 7 bases from V and 4 bases from J; junction bases left unmatched: 4. Germline values: CDR1 SGHVS, CDR2 FQNEAQ.

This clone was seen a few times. In DNA form, the CDR3 reads TGTGCCAGCAGCCATACGTCAACCCGGCTCGGGGAGCAGTTCTTC. Translated, it gives CASSHTSTRLGEQFF. V and J are TRBV7-2 and TRBJ2-1; no firm D call. Trimming left V 5 bases short and J 10 bases short, with 21 bases between. The CDR3 runs to 15 residues. Germline CDR1 and CDR2: SGHTA and FQGNSA.

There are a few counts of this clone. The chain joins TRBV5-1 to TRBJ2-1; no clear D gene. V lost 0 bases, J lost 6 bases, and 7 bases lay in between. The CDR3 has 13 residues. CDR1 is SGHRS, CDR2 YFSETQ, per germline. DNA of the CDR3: TGCGCCAGCAGCTTGGCTATCGGCAATGAGCAGTTCTTC. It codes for CASSLAIGNEQFF. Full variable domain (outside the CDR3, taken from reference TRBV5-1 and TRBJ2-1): KAGVTQTPRYLIKTRGQQVTLSCSPISGHRSVSWYQQTPGQGLQFLFEYFSETQRNKGNFPGRFSGRQFSNSRSEMNVSTLELGDSALYLCASSLAIGNEQFFGPGTRLTVL.

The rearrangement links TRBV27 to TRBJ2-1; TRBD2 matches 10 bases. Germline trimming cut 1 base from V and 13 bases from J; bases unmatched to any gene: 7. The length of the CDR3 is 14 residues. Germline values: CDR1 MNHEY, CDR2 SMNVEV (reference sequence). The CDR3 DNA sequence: TGTGCCAGCAGTTTATTAGCTAGCGGGAGTGATCAGTTCTTC. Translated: CASSLLASGSDQFF.

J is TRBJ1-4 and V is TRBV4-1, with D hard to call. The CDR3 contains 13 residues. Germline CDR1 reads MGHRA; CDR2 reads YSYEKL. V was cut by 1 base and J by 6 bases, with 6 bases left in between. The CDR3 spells CASSQGVYEKLFF. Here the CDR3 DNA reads TGCGCCAGCAGCCAAGGCGTGTATGAAAAACTGTTTTTT.

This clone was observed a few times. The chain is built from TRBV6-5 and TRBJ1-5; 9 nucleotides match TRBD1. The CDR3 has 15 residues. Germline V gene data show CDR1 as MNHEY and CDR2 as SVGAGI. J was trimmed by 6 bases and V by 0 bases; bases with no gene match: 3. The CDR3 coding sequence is TGTGCCAGCAGTTACTCGGGACAGGGAGGTCAGCCCCAGCATTTT. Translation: CASSYSGQGGQPQHF.

CDR3 coding DNA: TGTGCCAGCAGAGCCGGGGGGGCGCGTGGCTACACCTTC. It codes for CASRAGGARGYTF. This chain uses TRBV2 with TRBJ1-2, with a weak D call TRBD1 (6 bases). V was shortened by 6 bases and J by 7 bases, with 15 bases between the two germline ends. The CDR3 runs to 13 residues. Germline V lookup: CDR1 SNHLY, CDR2 FYNNEI.

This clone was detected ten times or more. CDR3 sequence reads: CASIRDIDSYEQYF. The CDR3 DNA reads as TGTGCCAGCATCCGGGACATAGACTCCTACGAGCAGTACTTC. The chain carries TRBV6-1 and TRBJ2-7; maybe TRBD1 (6 bases). Trimming removed 7 bases from V and 0 bases from J, with 13 bases in between. Germline values: CDR1 MNHNS, CDR2 SASEGT. This CDR3 is built from 14 residues.

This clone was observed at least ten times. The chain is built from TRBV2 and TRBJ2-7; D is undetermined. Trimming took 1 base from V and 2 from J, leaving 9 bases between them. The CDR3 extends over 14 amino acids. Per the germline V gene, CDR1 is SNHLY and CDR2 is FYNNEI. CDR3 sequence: CASSEGQPPYEQYF. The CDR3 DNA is TGTGCCAGCAGTGAAGGTCAGCCGCCCTACGAGCAGTACTTC.

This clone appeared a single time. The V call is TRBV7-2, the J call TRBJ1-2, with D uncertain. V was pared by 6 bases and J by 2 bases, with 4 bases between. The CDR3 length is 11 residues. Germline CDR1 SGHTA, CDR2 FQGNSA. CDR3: CASSLNYGYTF. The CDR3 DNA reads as TGTGCCAGCAGTCTGAACTATGGCTACACCTTC.

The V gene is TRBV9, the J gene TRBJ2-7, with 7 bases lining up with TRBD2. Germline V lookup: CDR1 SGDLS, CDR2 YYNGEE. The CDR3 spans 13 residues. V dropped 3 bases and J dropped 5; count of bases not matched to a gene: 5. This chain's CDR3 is CASSGWAGDEQYF. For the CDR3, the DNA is TGTGCCAGCAGCGGGTGGGCGGGAGACGAGCAGTACTTC.

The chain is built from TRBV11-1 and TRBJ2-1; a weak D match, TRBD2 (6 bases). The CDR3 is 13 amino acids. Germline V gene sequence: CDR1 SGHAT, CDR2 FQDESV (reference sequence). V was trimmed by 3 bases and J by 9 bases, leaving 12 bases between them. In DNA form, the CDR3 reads TGTGCCAGCAGCTTCCGGGAGATCGGTGAGCAGTTCTTC. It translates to CASSFREIGEQFF.

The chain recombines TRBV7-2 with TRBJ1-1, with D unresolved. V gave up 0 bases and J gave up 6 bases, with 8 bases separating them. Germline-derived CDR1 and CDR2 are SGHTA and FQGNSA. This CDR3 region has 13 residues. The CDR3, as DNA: TGTGCCAGCAGCTTAGCGGCCGTCTCTGAAGCTTTCTTT. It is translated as CASSLAAVSEAFF.

CDR3 residues: CASGWDSRQETQYF. As DNA, the CDR3 is TGTGCCTCAGGGTGGGACAGTCGGCAAGAGACCCAGTACTTC. The V call is TRBV10-3, the J call TRBJ2-5; 7 bases align to TRBD1. CDR1 is ENHRY and CDR2 is SYGVKD in the germline V gene. This CDR3 is 14 amino acids long. Trimming removed 11 bases from V and 2 bases from J; junction bases left unmatched: 11.

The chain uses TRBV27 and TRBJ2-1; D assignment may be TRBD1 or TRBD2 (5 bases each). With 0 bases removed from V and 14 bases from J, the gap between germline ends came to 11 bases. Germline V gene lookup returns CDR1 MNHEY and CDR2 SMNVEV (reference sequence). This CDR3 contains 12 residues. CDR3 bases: TGTGCCAGCAGTTTATCTGGGGGTAATGAGTTCTTC. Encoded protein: CASSLSGGNEFF.